This TCR beta chain was captured in a study of STAT3 mutations in large granular lymphocyte leukemia. Overall study: Over half of T-LGLL patients had one or more immunosuppressive regimens.

Germline lookup yields CDR1 KGHSH and CDR2 LQKENI. CDR3 size: 14 residues. V shed 5 bases and J 4 bases; nucleotides not matched to a gene: 7. Study-wide results and limits: Every T-cell large granular lymphocyte leukemia patient had at least one immunodominant TCR beta clonotype.

Profiled with immunoSEQ multiplex PCR; TCRdb holds only in-frame clones, not every one. Here the sample spans about 5,100 clones, just over 70% being singletons. This clone was detected once. Its antigen is not known. V gene TRBV18 combines with J gene TRBJ2-7, with TRBD2 identical over 8 bases. The specimen was PBMCs. The TCR originated in a human donor with T large granular lymphocyte leukemia. Some clones in this sample may be carry-over from other donors' samples. The CDR3 protein is CASSRPGLEYEQYF. The CDR3 bases are TGTGCCAGCTCAAGGCCGGGACTAGAGTACGAGCAGTACTTC.